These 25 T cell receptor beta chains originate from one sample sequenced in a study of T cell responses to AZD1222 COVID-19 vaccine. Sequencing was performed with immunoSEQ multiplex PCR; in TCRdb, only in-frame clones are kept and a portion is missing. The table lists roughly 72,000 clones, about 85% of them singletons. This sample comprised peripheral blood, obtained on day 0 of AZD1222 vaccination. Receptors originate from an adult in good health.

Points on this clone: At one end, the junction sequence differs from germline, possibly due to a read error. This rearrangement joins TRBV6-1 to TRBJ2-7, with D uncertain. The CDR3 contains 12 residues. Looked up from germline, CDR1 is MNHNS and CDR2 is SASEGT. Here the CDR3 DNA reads TGTGCCAGCAGGGAAGACACCTACGAGCAGTACTTC. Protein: CASREDTYEQYF.

The CDR3: CASSFRHEQFF. As DNA, the CDR3 is TGTGCCAGCAGTTTCCGGCATGAGCAGTTCTTC. V is TRBV12-3 or TRBV12-4 and J is TRBJ2-1; D gene uncertain. The CDR3 is made up of 11 amino acids. V was cut by 3 bases and J by 8 bases, with 5 bases left in between.

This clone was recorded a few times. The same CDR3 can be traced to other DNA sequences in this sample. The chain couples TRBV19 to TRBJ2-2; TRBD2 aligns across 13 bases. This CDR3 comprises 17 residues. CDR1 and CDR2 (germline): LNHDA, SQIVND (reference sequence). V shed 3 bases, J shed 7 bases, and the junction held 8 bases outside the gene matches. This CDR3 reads CASSIGLAGAVGGELFF. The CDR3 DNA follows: TGTGCCAGTAGTATCGGACTAGCGGGGGCCGTCGGCGGGGAGCTGTTTTTT.

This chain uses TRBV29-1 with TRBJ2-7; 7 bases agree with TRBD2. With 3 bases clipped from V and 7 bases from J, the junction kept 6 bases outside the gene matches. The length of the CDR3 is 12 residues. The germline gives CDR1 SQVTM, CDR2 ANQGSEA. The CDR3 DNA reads TGCAGCGTTGAGGGGGGGGGAAAAGAGCAGTACTTC. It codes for CSVEGGGKEQYF.

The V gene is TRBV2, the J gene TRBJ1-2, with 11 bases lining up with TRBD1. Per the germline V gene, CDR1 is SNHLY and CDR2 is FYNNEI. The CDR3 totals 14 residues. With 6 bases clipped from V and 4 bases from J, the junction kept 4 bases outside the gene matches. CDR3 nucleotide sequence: TGTGCCAGCAGGGGGACAGGGGGGAGCTATGGCTACACCTTC. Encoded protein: CASRGTGGSYGYTF.

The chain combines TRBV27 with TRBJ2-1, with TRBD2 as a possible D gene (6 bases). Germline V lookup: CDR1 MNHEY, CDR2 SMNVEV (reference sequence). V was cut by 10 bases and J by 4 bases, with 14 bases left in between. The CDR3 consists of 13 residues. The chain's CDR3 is CATTGTHYNEQFF. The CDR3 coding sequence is TGTGCCACTACCGGGACTCATTACAATGAGCAGTTCTTC.

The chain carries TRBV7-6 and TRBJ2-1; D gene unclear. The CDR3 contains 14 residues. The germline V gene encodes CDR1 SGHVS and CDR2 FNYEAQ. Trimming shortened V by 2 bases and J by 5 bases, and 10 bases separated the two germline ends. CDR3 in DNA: TGTGCCAGCAGCTTATTAAAGACCCACAATGAGCAGTTCTTC. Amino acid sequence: CASSLLKTHNEQFF.

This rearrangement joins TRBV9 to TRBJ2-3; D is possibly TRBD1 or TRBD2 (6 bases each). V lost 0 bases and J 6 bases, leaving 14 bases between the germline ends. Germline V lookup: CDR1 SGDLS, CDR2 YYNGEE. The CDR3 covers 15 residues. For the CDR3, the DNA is TGTGCCAGCAGCGTAGGCCTAGGGGGGCCTGATACGCAGTATTTT. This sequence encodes CASSVGLGGPDTQYF.

The CDR3 reads CASSGDRGWTQYF. CDR3 nucleotide sequence: TGTGCCAGCAGCGGAGACAGGGGGTGGACCCAGTACTTC. The chain recombines TRBV7-9 with TRBJ2-5; TRBD1 matches at 9 bases. V dropped 5 bases and J dropped 7; count of bases not matched to a gene: 5. This CDR3 region has 13 residues. Germline V gives CDR1 SEHNR, CDR2 FQNEAQ (reference sequence).

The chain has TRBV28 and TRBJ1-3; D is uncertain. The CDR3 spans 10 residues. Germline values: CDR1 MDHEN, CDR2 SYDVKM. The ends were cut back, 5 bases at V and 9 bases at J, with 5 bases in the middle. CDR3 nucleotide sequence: TGTGCCAGCAGTCGTGTCACCATATATTTT. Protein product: CASSRVTIYF.

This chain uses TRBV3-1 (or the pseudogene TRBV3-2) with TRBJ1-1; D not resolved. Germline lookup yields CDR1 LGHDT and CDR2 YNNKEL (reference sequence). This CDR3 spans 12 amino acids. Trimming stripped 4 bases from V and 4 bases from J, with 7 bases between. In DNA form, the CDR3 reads TGTGCCAGCAGCCCTGACACCACTGAAGCTTTCTTT. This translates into CASSPDTTEAFF.

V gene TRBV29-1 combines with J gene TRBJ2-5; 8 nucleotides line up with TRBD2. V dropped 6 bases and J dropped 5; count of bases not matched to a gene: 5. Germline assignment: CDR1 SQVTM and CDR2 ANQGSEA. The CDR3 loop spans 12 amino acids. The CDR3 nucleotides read TGCAGCGTACGAGCGGGAGTGGAGACCCAGTACTTC. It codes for CSVRAGVETQYF. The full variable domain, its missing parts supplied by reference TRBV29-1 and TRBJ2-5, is SAVISQKPSRDICQRGTSLTIQCQVDSQVTMMFWYRQQPGQSLTLIATANQGSEATYESGFVIDKFPISRPNLTFSTLTVSNMSPEDSSIYLCSVRAGVETQYFGPGTRLLVL.

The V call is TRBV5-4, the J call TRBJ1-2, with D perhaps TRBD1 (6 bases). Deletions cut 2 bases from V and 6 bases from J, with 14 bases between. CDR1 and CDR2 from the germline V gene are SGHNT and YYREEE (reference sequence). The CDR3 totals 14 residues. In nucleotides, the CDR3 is TGTGCCAGCAGCTTTGGCCAGGGGTGGGATGGCTACACCTTC. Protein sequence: CASSFGQGWDGYTF. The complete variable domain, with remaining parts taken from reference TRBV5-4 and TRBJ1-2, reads ETGVTQSPTHLIKTRGQQVTLRCSSQSGHNTVSWYQQALGQGPQFIFQYYREEENGRGNFPPRFSGLQFPNYSSELNVNALELDDSALYLCASSFGQGWDGYTFGSGTRLTVV.

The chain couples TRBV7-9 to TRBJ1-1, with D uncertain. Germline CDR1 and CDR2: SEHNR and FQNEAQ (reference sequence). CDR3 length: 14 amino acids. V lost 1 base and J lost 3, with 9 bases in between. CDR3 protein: CASSLGSLDTEAFF. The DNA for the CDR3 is TGTGCCAGCAGCTTAGGCTCTTTGGACACTGAAGCTTTCTTT.

The CDR3, as DNA: TGTGCCAGCAGTATCCTCGGGGAGCAGTACTTC. Translating gives CASSILGEQYF. The J gene is TRBJ2-7, the V gene TRBV2, with D unclear. Per germline, CDR1 SNHLY and CDR2 FYNNEI. This CDR3 is built from 11 residues. V was trimmed by 5 bases and J by 7 bases, leaving 9 bases between them.

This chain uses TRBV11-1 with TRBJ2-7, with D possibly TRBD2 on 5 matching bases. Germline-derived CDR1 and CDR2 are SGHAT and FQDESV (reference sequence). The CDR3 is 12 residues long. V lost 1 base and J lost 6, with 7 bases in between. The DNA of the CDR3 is TGTGCCAGCAGCTTAGGAGGGATCGAGCAGTACTTC. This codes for CASSLGGIEQYF.

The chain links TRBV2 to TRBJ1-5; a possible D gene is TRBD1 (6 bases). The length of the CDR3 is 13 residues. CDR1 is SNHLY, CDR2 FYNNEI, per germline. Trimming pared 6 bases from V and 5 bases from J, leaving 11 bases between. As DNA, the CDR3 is TGTGCCAGCAGCCTCCAGGGGTATCAGCCCCAGCATTTT. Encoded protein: CASSLQGYQPQHF.

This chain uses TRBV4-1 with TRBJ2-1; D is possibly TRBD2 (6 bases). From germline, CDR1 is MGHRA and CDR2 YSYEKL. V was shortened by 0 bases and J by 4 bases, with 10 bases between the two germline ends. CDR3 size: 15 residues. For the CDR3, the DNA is TGCGCCAGCAGCCAAGATGCTAGCGTTTACAATGAGCAGTTCTTC. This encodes CASSQDASVYNEQFF.

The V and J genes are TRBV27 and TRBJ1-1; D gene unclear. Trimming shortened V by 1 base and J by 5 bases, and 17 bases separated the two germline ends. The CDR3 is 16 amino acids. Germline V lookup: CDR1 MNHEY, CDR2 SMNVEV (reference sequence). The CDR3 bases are TGTGCCAGCAGTTTATTTGGGGTCCACCCGAGTACTGAAGCTTTCTTT. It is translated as CASSLFGVHPSTEAFF.

The CDR3 spells CASSLDRQPQHF. In nucleotides, the CDR3 is TGTGCCAGCAGCTTGGATCGGCAGCCCCAGCATTTT. The chain joins TRBV5-4 to TRBJ1-5; D is unresolved. Trimming stripped 0 bases from V and 7 bases from J, with 5 bases between. Looked up from germline, CDR1 is SGHNT and CDR2 is YYREEE (reference sequence). The CDR3 runs 12 residues.

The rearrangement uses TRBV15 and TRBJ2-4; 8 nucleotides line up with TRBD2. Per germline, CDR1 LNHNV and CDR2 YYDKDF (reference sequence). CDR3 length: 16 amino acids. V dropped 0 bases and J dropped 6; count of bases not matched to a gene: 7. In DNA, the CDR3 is TGTGCCACCAGCAGAGATAGCGCGCTAGCGGGAAACATTCAGTACTTC. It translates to CATSRDSALAGNIQYF.

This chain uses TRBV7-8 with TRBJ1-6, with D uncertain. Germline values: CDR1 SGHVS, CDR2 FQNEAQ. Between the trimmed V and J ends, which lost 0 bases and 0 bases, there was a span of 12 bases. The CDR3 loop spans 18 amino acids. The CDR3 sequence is CASSLARPGSSYNSPLHF. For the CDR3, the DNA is TGTGCCAGCAGCTTAGCGCGGCCCGGGAGCTCCTATAATTCACCCCTCCACTTT. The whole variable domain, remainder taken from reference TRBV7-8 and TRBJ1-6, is GAGVSQSPRYKVAKRGQDVALRCDPISGHVSLFWYQQALGQGPEFLTYFQNEAQLDKSGLPSDRFFAERPEGSVSTLKIQRTQQEDSAVYLCASSLARPGSSYNSPLHFGNGTRLTVT.

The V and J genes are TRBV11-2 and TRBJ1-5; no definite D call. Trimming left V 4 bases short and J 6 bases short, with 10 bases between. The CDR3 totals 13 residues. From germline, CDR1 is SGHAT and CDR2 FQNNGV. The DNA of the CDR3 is TGTGCCAGCAGCTCCCTCGCGGGTCAGCCCCAGCATTTT. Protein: CASSSLAGQPQHF. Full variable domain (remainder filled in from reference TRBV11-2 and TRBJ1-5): EAGVAQSPRYKIIEKRQSVAFWCNPISGHATLYWYQQILGQGPKLLIQFQNNGVVDDSQLPKDRFSAERLKGVDSTLKIQPAKLEDSAVYLCASSSLAGQPQHFGDGTRLSIL.

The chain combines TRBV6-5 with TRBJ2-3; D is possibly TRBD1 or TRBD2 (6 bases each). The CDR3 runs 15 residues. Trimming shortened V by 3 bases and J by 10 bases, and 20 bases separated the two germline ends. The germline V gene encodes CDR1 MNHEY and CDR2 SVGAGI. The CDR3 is CASSYRRGPAEAQYF. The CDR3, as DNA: TGTGCCAGCAGTTATCGTCGGGGGCCCGCGGAGGCGCAGTATTTT.

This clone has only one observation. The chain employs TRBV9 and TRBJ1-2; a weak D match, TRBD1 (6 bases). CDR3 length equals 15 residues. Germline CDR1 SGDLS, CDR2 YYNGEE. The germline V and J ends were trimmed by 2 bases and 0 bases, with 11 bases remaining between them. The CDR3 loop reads CASSVTGDTNYGYTF. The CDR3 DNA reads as TGTGCCAGCAGCGTGACAGGAGATACTAACTATGGCTACACCTTC.